The rows below give T cell receptor beta chains drawn from one sample of a study of blood T cell repertoires in COVID-19. Sequenced by immunoSEQ multiplex PCR; TCRdb stores in-frame clones only, minus some. The table records 150,000 or so clones, 90% of them present only once. Sequencing was performed on peripheral blood. All receptors derive from a man aged 45-65 years with acute or convalescent COVID-19. Each CDR3 is given without its conserved first and last residue. The order of the fields is CDR3 protein, J gene, D gene, V gene, CDR3 length. A D gene is named only where the DNA matches it firmly.

ASSERGSYEQY	TRBJ2-7	TRBD2	TRBV7-9	11
ASSEAVGGFQPQH	TRBJ1-5	NA	TRBV6-1	13
ASGGLAGGLQETQY	TRBJ2-5	TRBD2	TRBV10-2	14
ASSGGLQNIQY	TRBJ2-4	TRBD2	TRBV12-3/TRBV12-4	11
ASSQDWSVNQPQH	TRBJ1-5	NA	TRBV3-1/TRBV3-2	13
ASTPDRVNYGYT	TRBJ1-2	TRBD1	TRBV19	12
ASRLAYTSYEQY	TRBJ2-7	NA	TRBV2	12
ASSLWQGSEKLF	TRBJ1-4	NA	TRBV5-1	12
SVLPILGGYEQY	TRBJ2-7	NA	TRBV29-1	12
AISDWTGVVGYGYT	TRBJ1-2	TRBD1	TRBV10-3	14
ASSVSPTLAGGHMYEQF	TRBJ2-1	TRBD2	TRBV9	17
ASSGTPSSYNEQF	TRBJ2-1	NA	TRBV2	13
ASSPGTSGMVGELF	TRBJ2-2	TRBD2	TRBV7-6	14
ASSVGPGVRAETQY	TRBJ2-5	NA	TRBV9	14
ASSQGLAGGNEQF	TRBJ2-1	TRBD2	TRBV4-3	13
ASSERDSQY	TRBJ2-4	TRBD1	TRBV2	9
ASSLEQGGTGELF	TRBJ2-2	TRBD1	TRBV5-4	13
ASSPHPGQGRDTQY	TRBJ2-3	TRBD1	TRBV4-1	14
ASSLFSGASYEQY	TRBJ2-7	TRBD2	TRBV5-4	13
ASSYRNRVGQPQH	TRBJ1-5	NA	TRBV13	13
ARSPGLAGVCGTGELF	TRBJ2-2	TRBD2	TRBV5-3	16
ATSREPSANYGYT	TRBJ1-2	NA	TRBV15	13
ASSQDHIAGAQGETQY	TRBJ2-5	TRBD2	TRBV4-2	16
ASSHPSTSGRFTDTQY	TRBJ2-3	TRBD2	TRBV23-1	16
ASSLFLPTTEAF	TRBJ1-1	NA	TRBV5-6	12
ANRQGPNEKLF	TRBJ1-4	TRBD1	TRBV10-3	11
ASSIAGGPADTQY	TRBJ2-3	TRBD2	TRBV5-1	13
ASTGKTGPSTEAF	TRBJ1-1	NA	TRBV6-5	13
ASSKSGSGNTIY	TRBJ1-3	NA	TRBV19	12
ASSFGAGEETQY	TRBJ2-5	TRBD2	TRBV7-3	12
ASSGGTYSSEQY	TRBJ2-7	NA	TRBV5-1	12
ASRDEGLAGNEQF	TRBJ2-1	TRBD2	TRBV6-6	13
ASSLTSGGHTDTQY	TRBJ2-3	TRBD2	TRBV27	14
ASSTGGGYT	TRBJ1-2	TRBD1	TRBV3-1/TRBV3-2	9
ASSEARGQNQPQH	TRBJ1-5	NA	TRBV6-1	13
ASSQERDFNYGYT	TRBJ1-2	NA	TRBV3-1/TRBV3-2	13
ASSSWEGHTEAF	TRBJ1-1	NA	TRBV19	12
ATSRERDSWSEQY	TRBJ2-7	NA	TRBV15	13
AWNTWETQY	TRBJ2-5	NA	TRBV30	9
ASSQGAGKNYGYT	TRBJ1-2	NA	TRBV4-1	13
ASSQALATSYGYT	TRBJ1-2	NA	TRBV4-1	13
ASTDAGTGGSDEQF	TRBJ2-1	TRBD1	TRBV5-1	14
ASSLRDRGVGSNQPQH	TRBJ1-5	TRBD1	TRBV6-2/TRBV6-3	16
SVAEGIMRWGAF	TRBJ1-1	NA	TRBV29-1	12
AISEPQQPQH	TRBJ1-5	NA	TRBV10-3	10
ASSPTGASYEQY	TRBJ2-7	TRBD1	TRBV18	12
ATSDRQGTNSYNEQF	TRBJ2-1	NA	TRBV24-1	15
ASSQEQGARNSPLH	TRBJ1-6	TRBD1	TRBV4-2	14
ASSLGGDGNTIY	TRBJ1-3	NA	TRBV5-1	12
ASSAGTSTDTQY	TRBJ2-3	TRBD2	TRBV19	12
ASSLGGRGPYNEQF	TRBJ2-1	NA	TRBV7-2	14